The 3 T cell receptor beta chains listed next were all sequenced from one sample in a study of spatial heterogeneity in lung cancer. Time point reported: blood at routine non-recurrence follow-up after resection. TCRdb re-analysed the 5' RACE reads in MiXCR, keeping a single row per CDR3 protein. The sample lists 45,000 to 50,000 distinct CDR3 sequences; 12% were seen once. Sequencing was performed on PBMCs, taken at follow-up. The source of these receptors is a male donor with early-stage non-small cell lung cancer.

This clonotype has ten or more counts. The V and J genes are TRBV2 and TRBJ1-1; 7 bases match TRBD1. The CDR3 runs to 14 residues. Losses at the gene ends were 6 bases for V and 0 bases for J; bases not matched to a gene: 4. In germline, CDR1 is SNHLY, CDR2 FYNNEI. Written as DNA, the CDR3 is TGTGCCAGCAGGGGGGACAGCTTGAACACTGAAGCTTTCTTT. Amino acid sequence: CASRGDSLNTEAFF. Drawing the rest from reference TRBV2 and TRBJ1-1, the complete variable domain is EPEVTQTPSHQVTQMGQEVILRCVPISNHLYFYWYRQILGQKVEFLVSFYNNEISEKSEIFDDQFSVERPDGSNFTLKIRSTKLEDSAMYFCASRGDSLNTEAFFGQGTRLTVV.

This clonotype has a handful of counts. The chain combines TRBV28 with TRBJ1-1; 8 bases align to TRBD1. In germline, CDR1 is MDHEN, CDR2 SYDVKM. This CDR3 spans 15 amino acids. With V trimmed by 8 bases and J by 0 bases, 8 bases remained unmatched. CDR3 in DNA: TGTGCCAGCGGACGACCGGACAGGGTGAACACTGAAGCTTTCTTT. Encoded protein: CASGRPDRVNTEAFF.

In this sample, this clonotype turned up many times. The chain recombines TRBV5-1 with TRBJ1-6, with no clear D. The V end was cut by 5 bases, the J end by 4 bases, with 10 bases between. Germline CDR1 and CDR2: SGHRS and YFSETQ. The CDR3 totals 14 residues. The CDR3 sequence is CASSRAGYNSPLHF. CDR3 DNA sequence: TGCGCCAGCAGTCGGGCGGGTTATAATTCACCCCTCCACTTT.